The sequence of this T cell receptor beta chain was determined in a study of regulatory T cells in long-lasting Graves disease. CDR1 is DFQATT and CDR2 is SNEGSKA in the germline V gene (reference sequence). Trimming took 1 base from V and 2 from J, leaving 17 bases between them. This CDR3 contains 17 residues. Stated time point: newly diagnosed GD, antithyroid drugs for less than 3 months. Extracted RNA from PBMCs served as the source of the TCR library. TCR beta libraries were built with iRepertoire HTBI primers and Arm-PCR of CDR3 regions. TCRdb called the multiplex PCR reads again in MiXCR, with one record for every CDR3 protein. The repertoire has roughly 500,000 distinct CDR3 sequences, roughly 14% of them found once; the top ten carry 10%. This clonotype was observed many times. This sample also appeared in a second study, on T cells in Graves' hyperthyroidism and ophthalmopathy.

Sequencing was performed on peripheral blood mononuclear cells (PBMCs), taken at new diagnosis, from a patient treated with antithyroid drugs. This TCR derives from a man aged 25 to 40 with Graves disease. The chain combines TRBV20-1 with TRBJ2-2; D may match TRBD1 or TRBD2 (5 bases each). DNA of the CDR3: TGCAGTGCTAGAGGGGGGTCCGGACTTCCCAACACCGGGGAGCTGTTTTTT. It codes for CSARGGSGLPNTGELFF.